The 10 T cell receptor beta chains below were found in one sample sequenced in a study of radiotherapy plus CTLA-4 blockade in lung cancer (dated by TCRdb to 2016 to 2018). The library was obtained by the immunoSEQ multiplex PCR assay. Sourced from immuneACCESS, this table was stored by TCRdb with only in-frame sequences that have V and J called. A share of the clones is absent; for the studies checked, an unresolved V gene accounts for under half, and the remainder has no known explanation. The sample has tens of thousands of clones on record, 60% to 85% of them singletons. In total, the top ten clones hold over 20% of the sample. The sequenced sample was peripheral blood, obtained from a patient treated with radiotherapy plus ipilimumab. The receptor source for this set is a human donor with non-small cell lung cancer whose response to radiotherapy plus ipilimumab could not be evaluated. Some clones in this sample may be carry-over from other donors' samples.

This clone was detected many times. The chain couples TRBV5-1 to TRBJ1-2, with 7 nucleotides matching TRBD1. Germline V lookup: CDR1 SGHRS, CDR2 YFSETQ. The CDR3 runs 14 residues. V was pared by 3 bases and J by 4 bases, with 6 bases of the junction left unmatched. CDR3 sequence reads: CASSSRQGPYGYTF. Written as DNA, the CDR3 is TGCGCCAGCAGCTCGCGACAGGGTCCCTATGGCTACACCTTC.

J is TRBJ2-3 and V is TRBV28, with a weak D call TRBD1 (7 bases). With 7 bases removed from V and 4 bases from J, the gap between germline ends came to 18 bases. Germline V lookup: CDR1 MDHEN, CDR2 SYDVKM. CDR3 size: 15 residues. The CDR3 DNA is TGTGCCAGCACCCCAGGGGGGCACGGGGCAGATACGCAGTATTTT. It yields the protein CASTPGGHGADTQYF.

The chain is built from TRBV7-2 and TRBJ2-3, with TRBD2 as a possible D gene (6 bases). V lost 7 bases and J 2 bases, leaving 13 bases between the germline ends. This CDR3 is built from 14 residues. Per the germline V gene, CDR1 is SGHTA and CDR2 is FQGNSA. For the CDR3, the DNA is TGTGCCAGCATCGTAGGCGGGGCCACAGATACGCAGTATTTT. It specifies CASIVGGATDTQYF.

The chain combines TRBV5-1 with TRBJ1-1; D is unresolved. Trimming left V 0 bases short and J 1 base short, with 10 bases between. The CDR3 runs 15 residues. Germline V lookup: CDR1 SGHRS, CDR2 YFSETQ. The CDR3 sequence is CASSLGARPNTEAFF. DNA for the CDR3: TGCGCCAGCAGCTTGGGGGCCAGGCCGAACACTGAAGCTTTCTTT. The full variable domain, completed using reference TRBV5-1 and TRBJ1-1, is KAGVTQTPRYLIKTRGQQVTLSCSPISGHRSVSWYQQTPGQGLQFLFEYFSETQRNKGNFPGRFSGRQFSNSRSEMNVSTLELGDSALYLCASSLGARPNTEAFFGQGTRLTVV.

The V and J genes are TRBV4-1 and TRBJ1-2, with D tentatively TRBD1 (5 bases). Trimming removed 3 bases from V and 4 bases from J, with 18 bases in between. Germline V gene lookup returns CDR1 MGHRA and CDR2 YSYEKL. CDR3 size: 16 residues. CDR3 nucleotides: TGCGCCAGCAGCCAGACGGGGGGGATCAGTACCTATGGCTACACCTTC. It translates to CASSQTGGISTYGYTF.

The J gene is TRBJ1-2, the V gene TRBV19; 10 bases align to TRBD1. V gave up 6 bases and J gave up 0 bases; unmatched junction bases: 10. CDR1 is LNHDA and CDR2 is SQIVND in the germline V gene (reference sequence). The CDR3 runs 17 residues. The CDR3 DNA is TGTGCCAGTAGCGACGACAGGGGGCATAAATCTAACTATGGCTACACCTTC. Translation gives CASSDDRGHKSNYGYTF.

This rearrangement joins TRBV6-6 to TRBJ1-2; TRBD1 matches 8 bases. The V gene's germline CDR1 is MNHNY and CDR2 SVGAGI (reference sequence). The CDR3 is made up of 15 amino acids. V was pared by 2 bases and J by 3 bases, with 5 bases of the junction left unmatched. The CDR3 sequence is CASSYGTGRDYGYTF. The CDR3 DNA sequence: TGTGCCAGCAGTTACGGGACAGGACGAGACTATGGCTACACCTTC.

J is TRBJ1-2 and V is TRBV6-5; 8 nucleotides match TRBD1. CDR1 is MNHEY, CDR2 SVGAGI, per germline. After removal of 6 bases from V and 4 bases from J, the junction contained 10 bases not matched to a gene. The CDR3 sequence is 15 residues long. The CDR3 DNA reads TGTGCCAGCAGCCCCGGACAGGGAATCCCCTATGGCTACACCTTC. Amino acid sequence: CASSPGQGIPYGYTF.

The chain joins TRBV7-8 to TRBJ2-1; 8 bases match TRBD2. The CDR3 is 15 amino acids. The junction had 6 bases not matched to a gene; V was cut back by 3 bases and J by 5 bases. The germline V gene has CDR1 SGHVS and CDR2 FQNEAQ. For the CDR3, the DNA is TGTGCCAGCAGCTTCGCGACGGGGGGGCACAATGAGCAGTTCTTC. Translation gives CASSFATGGHNEQFF.

The chain uses TRBV9 and TRBJ2-4; D might be TRBD2 (6 bases). From germline, CDR1 is SGDLS and CDR2 YYNGEE. This CDR3 region has 14 residues. The ends were cut back, 0 bases at V and 9 bases at J, with 13 bases in the middle. DNA for the CDR3: TGTGCCAGCAGCGTAGGAGGAGGGATGGGCATTCAGTACTTC. Protein sequence: CASSVGGGMGIQYF.